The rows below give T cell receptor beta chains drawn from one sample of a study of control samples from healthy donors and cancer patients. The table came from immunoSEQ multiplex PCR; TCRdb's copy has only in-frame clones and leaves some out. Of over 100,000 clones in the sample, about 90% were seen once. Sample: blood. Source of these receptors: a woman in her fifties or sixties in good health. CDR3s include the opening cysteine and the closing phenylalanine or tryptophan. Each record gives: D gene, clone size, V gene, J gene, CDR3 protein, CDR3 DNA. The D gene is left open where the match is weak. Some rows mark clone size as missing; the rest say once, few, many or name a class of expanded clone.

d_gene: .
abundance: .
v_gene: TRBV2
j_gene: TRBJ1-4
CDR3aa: CASSAGTLGPSEKLFF
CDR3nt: TGTGCCAGCAGTGCCGGGACGTTGGGTCCCTCCGAAAAACTGTTTTTT

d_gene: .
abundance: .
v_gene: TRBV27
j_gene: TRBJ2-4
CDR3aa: CASSFIPGSGNIQYF
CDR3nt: TGTGCCAGCAGTTTCATCCCCGGGTCAGGGAACATTCAGTACTTC

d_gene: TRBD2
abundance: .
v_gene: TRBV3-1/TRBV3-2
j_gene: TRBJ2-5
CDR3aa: CASSHQTSGSLETQYF
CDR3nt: TGTGCCAGCAGCCACCAGACTAGCGGGAGTTTAGAGACCCAGTACTTC

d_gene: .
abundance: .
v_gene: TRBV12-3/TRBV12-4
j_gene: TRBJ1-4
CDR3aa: CASSLPPGEKLFF
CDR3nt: TGTGCCAGCAGTTTACCTCCGGGGGAAAAACTGTTTTTT

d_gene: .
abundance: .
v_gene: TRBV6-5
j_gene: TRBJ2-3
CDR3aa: CASSYGTGTSTDTQYF
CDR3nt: TGTGCCAGCAGTTACGGAACAGGAACAAGCACAGATACGCAGTATTTT

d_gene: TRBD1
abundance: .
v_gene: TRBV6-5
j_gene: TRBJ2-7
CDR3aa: CASRDRDYEQYF
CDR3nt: TGTGCCAGCAGGGACAGGGACTACGAGCAGTACTTC

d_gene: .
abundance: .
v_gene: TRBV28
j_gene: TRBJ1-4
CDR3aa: CASSFSGANEKLFF
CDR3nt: TGTGCCAGCAGTTTCTCGGGAGCTAATGAAAAACTGTTTTTT

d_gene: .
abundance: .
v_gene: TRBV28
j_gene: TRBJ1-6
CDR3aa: CASSLAGSMDSPLHF
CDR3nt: TGTGCCAGCAGTTTGGCAGGGTCAATGGATTCACCCCTCCACTTT

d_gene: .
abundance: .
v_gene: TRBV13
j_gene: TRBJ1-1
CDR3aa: CASSVRGKDTEAFF
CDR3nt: TGTGCCAGCAGCGTACGGGGGAAGGACACTGAAGCTTTCTTT

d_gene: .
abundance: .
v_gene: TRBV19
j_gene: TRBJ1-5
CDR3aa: CASSIAVGRGSNQPQHF
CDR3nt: TGTGCCAGTAGTATAGCGGTCGGCAGGGGAAGCAATCAGCCCCAGCATTTT

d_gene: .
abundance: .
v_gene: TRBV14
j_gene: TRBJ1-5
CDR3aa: CASSQGGASNQPQHF
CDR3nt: TGTGCCAGCAGCCAAGGAGGGGCTAGCAATCAGCCCCAGCATTTT

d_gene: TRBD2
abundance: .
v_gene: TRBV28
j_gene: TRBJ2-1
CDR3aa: CASRPTGTSGNNEQFF
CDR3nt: TGTGCCAGCAGACCTACCGGGACTAGCGGGAACAATGAGCAGTTCTTC

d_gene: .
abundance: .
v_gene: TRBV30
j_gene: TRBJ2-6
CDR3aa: CAWSFGGGAGANVLTF
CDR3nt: TGTGCCTGGAGTTTTGGGGGCGGGGCAGGGGCCAACGTCCTGACTTTC

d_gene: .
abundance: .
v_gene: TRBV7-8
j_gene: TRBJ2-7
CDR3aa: CASSFARSYEQYF
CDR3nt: TGTGCCAGCAGCTTCGCCCGCTCCTACGAGCAGTACTTC

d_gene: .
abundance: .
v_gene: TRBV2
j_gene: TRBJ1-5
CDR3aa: CASSERSARNQPQHF
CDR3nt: TGTGCCAGCAGTGAACGGTCAGCCCGCAATCAGCCCCAGCATTTT

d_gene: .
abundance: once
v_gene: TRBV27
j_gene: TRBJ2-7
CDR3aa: CASSLSSAFGEQYF
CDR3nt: TGTGCCAGCAGTTTATCGTCGGCCTTTGGGGAGCAGTACTTC

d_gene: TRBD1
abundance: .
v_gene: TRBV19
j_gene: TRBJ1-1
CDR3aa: CASSLTGPGPVNTEAFF
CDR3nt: TGTGCCAGTAGCCTGACAGGGCCCGGTCCCGTAAACACTGAAGCTTTCTTT

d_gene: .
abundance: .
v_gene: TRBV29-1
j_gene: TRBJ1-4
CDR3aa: CSVTSFPVEKLFF
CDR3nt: TGCAGCGTTACCAGTTTCCCCGTGGAAAAACTGTTTTTT

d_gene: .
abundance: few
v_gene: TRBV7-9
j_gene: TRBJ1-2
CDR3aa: CASSGKVGDSFYGYTF
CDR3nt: TGTGCCAGCAGCGGAAAGGTGGGAGACAGCTTCTATGGCTACACCTTC

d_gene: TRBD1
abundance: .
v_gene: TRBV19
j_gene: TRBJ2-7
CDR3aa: CASSRGFEQYF
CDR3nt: TGTGCCAGTAGCAGGGGGTTCGAGCAGTACTTC

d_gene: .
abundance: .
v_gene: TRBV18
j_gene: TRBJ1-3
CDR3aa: CASSPPQPSGNTIYF
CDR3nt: TGTGCCAGCTCACCACCACAACCTTCTGGAAACACCATATATTTT

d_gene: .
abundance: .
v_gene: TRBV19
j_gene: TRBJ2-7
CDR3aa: CASSPNGAVSYEQYF
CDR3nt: TGTGCCAGTAGTCCGAATGGGGCAGTATCCTACGAGCAGTACTTC

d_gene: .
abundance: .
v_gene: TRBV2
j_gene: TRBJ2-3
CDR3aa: CASGVPSVRTDTQYF
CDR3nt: TGTGCCAGCGGAGTTCCTTCAGTCCGCACAGATACGCAGTATTTT

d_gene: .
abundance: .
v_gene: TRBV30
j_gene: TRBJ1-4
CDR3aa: CAWSLGGSNEKLFF
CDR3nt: TGTGCCTGGAGTTTGGGGGGGTCTAATGAAAAACTGTTTTTT

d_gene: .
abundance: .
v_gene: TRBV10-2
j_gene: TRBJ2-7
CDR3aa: CASSLLSPKQYF
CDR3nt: TGCGCCAGCAGCCTACTTTCTCCTAAGCAGTACTTC

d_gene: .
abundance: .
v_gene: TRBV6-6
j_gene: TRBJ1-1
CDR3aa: CASSYSSNTEAFF
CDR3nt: TGTGCCAGCAGTTACTCGAGTAACACTGAAGCTTTCTTT

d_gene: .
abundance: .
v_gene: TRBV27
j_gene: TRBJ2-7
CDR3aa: CASSQPGSTPRGEQYF
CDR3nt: TGTGCCAGCAGCCAACCGGGCTCCACTCCACGGGGCGAGCAGTACTTC

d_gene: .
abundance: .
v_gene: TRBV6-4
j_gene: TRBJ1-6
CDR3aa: CASSESFFQSNSPLHF
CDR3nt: TGTGCCAGCAGTGAAAGTTTTTTCCAGAGTAATTCACCCCTCCACTTT

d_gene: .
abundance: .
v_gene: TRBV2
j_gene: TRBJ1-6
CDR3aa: CASSSRGSQNSPLHF
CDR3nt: TGTGCCAGCAGTTCCAGGGGCTCACAAAATTCACCCCTCCACTTT

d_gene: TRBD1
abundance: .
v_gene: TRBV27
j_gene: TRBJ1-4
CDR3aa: CASGETGDGKLFF
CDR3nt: TGTGCCAGCGGGGAAACAGGGGATGGAAAACTGTTTTTT

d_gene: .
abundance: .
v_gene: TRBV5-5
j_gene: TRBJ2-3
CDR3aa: CASSPSGKNTDTQYF
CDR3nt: TGTGCCAGCAGTCCCTCAGGAAAAAACACAGATACGCAGTATTTT

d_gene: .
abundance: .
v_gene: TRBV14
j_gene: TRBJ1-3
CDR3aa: CASSQVVTGLGNTIYF
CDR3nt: TGTGCCAGCAGCCAAGTGGTCACAGGATTAGGAAACACCATATATTTT

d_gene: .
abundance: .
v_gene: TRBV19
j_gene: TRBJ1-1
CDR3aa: CASSIARGISEAFF
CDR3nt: TGTGCCAGTAGTATAGCTAGGGGAATCTCTGAAGCTTTCTTT

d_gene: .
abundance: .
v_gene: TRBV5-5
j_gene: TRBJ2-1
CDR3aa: CASSSRGLYNEQFF
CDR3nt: TGTGCCAGCAGCTCCCGGGGACTTTACAATGAGCAGTTCTTC

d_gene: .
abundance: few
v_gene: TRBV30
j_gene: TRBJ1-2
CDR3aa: CAWSVMGAYYGYTF
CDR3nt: TGTGCCTGGAGTGTAATGGGGGCATACTATGGCTACACCTTC

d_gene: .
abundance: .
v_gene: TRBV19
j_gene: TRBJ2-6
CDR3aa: CASRDIPSGANVLTF
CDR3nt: TGTGCCAGTAGGGACATCCCCTCTGGGGCCAACGTCCTGACTTTC

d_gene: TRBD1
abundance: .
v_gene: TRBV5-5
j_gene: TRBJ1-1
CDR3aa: CASSINSRDRNTEAFF
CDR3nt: TGTGCCAGCAGCATCAATAGCCGGGACAGGAACACTGAAGCTTTCTTT

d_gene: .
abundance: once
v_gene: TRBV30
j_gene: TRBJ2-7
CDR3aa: CAWSGPGGEQYF
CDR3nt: TGTGCCTGGAGCGGCCCTGGGGGCGAGCAGTACTTC

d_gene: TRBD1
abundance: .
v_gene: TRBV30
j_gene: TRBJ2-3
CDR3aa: CAWSVTGGWSDTQYF
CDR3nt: TGTGCCTGGAGTGTTACAGGGGGGTGGTCAGATACGCAGTATTTT

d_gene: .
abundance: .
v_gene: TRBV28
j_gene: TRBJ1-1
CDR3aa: CASTGTLGRAFF
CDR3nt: TGTGCCAGCACTGGGACGTTGGGAAGAGCTTTCTTT

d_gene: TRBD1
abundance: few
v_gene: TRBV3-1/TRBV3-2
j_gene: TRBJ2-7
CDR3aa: CATAAGQGAYEQYF
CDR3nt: TGTGCCACCGCGGCCGGACAGGGGGCGTACGAGCAGTACTTC

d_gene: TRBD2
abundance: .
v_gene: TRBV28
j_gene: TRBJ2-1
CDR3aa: CASSLTSRYEQFF
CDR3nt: TGTGCCAGCAGCCTGACTAGCAGGTATGAGCAGTTCTTC

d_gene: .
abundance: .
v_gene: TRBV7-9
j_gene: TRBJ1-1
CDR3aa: CASSLAPSGTEAFF
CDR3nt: TGTGCCAGCAGCTTAGCTCCTTCGGGCACTGAAGCTTTCTTT

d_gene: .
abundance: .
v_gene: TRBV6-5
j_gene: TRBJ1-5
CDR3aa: CASRGTGDPLQPQHF
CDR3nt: TGTGCCAGCAGGGGAACAGGAGATCCCTTGCAGCCCCAGCATTTT